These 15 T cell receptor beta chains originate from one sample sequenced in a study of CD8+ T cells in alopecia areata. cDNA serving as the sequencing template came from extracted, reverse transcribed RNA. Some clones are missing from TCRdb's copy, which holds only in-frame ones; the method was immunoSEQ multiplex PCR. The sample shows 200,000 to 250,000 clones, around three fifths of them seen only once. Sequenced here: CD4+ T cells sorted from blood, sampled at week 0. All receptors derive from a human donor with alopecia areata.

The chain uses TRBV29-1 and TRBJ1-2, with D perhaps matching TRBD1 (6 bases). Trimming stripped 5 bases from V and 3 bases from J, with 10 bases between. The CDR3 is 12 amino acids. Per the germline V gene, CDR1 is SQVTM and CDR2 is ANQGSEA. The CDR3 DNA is TGCAGCGTTAAACAGGGCTACTATGGCTACACCTTC. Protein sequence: CSVKQGYYGYTF.

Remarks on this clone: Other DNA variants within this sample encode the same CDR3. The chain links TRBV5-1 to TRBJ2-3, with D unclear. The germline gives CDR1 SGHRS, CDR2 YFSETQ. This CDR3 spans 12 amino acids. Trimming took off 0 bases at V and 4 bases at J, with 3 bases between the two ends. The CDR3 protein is CASSLDSDTQYF. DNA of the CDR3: TGCGCCAGCAGCTTGGACTCAGATACGCAGTATTTT. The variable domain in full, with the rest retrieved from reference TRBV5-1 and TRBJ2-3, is KAGVTQTPRYLIKTRGQQVTLSCSPISGHRSVSWYQQTPGQGLQFLFEYFSETQRNKGNFPGRFSGRQFSNSRSEMNVSTLELGDSALYLCASSLDSDTQYFGPGTRLTVL.

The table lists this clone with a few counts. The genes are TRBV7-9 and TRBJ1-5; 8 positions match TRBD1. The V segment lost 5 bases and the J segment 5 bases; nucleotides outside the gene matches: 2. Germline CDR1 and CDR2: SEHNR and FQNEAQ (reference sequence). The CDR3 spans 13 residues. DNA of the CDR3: TGTGCCAGCAGCGGACAGGGTGATCAGCCCCAGCATTTT. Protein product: CASSGQGDQPQHF.

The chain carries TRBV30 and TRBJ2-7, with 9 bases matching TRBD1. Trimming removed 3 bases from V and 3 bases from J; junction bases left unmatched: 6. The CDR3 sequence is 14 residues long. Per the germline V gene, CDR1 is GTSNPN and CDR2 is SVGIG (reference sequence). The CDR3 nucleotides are TGTGCCTGGAGACCGGGACAGGGATTCTACGAGCAGTACTTC. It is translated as CAWRPGQGFYEQYF.

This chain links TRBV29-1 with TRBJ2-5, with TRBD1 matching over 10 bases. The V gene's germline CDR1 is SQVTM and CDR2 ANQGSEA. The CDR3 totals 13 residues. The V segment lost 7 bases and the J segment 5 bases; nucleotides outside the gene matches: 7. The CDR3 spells CSGGQGLWETQYF. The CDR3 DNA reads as TGCAGCGGGGGACAGGGGCTTTGGGAGACCCAGTACTTC.

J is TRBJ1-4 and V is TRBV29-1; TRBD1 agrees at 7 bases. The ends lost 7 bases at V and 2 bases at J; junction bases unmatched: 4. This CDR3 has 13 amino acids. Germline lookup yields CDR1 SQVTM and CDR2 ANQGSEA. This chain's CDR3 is CSAQGDTNEKLFF. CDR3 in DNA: TGCAGCGCGCAGGGGGATACTAATGAAAAACTGTTTTTT.

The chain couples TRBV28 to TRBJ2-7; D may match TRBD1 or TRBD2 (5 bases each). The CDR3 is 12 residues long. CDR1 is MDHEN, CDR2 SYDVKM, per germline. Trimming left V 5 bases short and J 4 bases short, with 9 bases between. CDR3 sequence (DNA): TGTGCCAGCAGTCCATGGGGGTACGAGCAGTACTTC. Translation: CASSPWGYEQYF.

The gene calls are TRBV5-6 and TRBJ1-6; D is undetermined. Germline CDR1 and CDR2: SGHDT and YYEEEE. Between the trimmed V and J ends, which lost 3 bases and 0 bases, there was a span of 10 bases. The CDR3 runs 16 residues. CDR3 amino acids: CASSSGTLSYNSPLHF. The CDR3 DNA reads TGTGCCAGCAGCTCCGGAACACTCTCCTATAATTCACCCCTCCACTTT.

In DNA, the CDR3 is TGTGCCAGCAGCACTGGACAGGGAACTTCGAGCTCCTACGAGCAGTACTTC. Encoded protein: CASSTGQGTSSSYEQYF. The chain combines TRBV13 with TRBJ2-7, with 8 nucleotides matching TRBD1. The junction had 12 bases not matched to a gene; V was cut back by 5 bases and J by 0 bases. The CDR3 length is 17 residues. Germline CDR1 and CDR2: PRHDT and FYEKMQ (reference sequence).

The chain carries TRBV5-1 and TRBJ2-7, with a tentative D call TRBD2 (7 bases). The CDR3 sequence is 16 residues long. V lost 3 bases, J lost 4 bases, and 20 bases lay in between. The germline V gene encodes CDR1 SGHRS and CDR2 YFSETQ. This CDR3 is CASSWGGHRMNYEQYF. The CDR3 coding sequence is TGCGCCAGCAGCTGGGGGGGACACAGAATGAATTACGAGCAGTACTTC.

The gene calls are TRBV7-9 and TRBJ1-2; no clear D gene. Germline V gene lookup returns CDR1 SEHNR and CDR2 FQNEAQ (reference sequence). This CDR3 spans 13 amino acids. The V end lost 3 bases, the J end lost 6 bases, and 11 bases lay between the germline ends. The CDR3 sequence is CASSLLGYNGYTF. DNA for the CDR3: TGTGCCAGCAGCTTGTTAGGGTACAATGGCTACACCTTC.

The CDR3 here is CASSEGGSEAFF. The CDR3, as DNA: TGTGCCAGCAGTGAAGGGGGATCCGAAGCTTTCTTT. The chain joins TRBV2 to TRBJ1-1; D is unclear. Trimming left V 1 base short and J 8 bases short, with 8 bases between. CDR3 length equals 12 residues. Germline V gene sequence: CDR1 SNHLY, CDR2 FYNNEI.

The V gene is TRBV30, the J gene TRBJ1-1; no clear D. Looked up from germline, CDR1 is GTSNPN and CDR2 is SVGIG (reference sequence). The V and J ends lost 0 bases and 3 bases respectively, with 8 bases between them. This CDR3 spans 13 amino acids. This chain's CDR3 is CAWSVAVDTEAFF. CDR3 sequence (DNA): TGTGCCTGGAGTGTAGCGGTGGACACTGAAGCTTTCTTT. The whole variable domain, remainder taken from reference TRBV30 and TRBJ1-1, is SQTIHQWPATLVQPVGSPLSLECTVEGTSNPNLYWYRQAAGRGLQLLFYSVGIGQISSEVPQNLSASRPQDRQFILSSKKLLLSDSGFYLCAWSVAVDTEAFFGQGTRLTVV.

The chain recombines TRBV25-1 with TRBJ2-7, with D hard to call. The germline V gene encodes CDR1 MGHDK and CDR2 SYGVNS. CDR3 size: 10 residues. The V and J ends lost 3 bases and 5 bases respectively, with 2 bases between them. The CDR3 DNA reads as TGTGCCAGCAGTGAGAACGAGCAGTACTTC. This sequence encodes CASSENEQYF.

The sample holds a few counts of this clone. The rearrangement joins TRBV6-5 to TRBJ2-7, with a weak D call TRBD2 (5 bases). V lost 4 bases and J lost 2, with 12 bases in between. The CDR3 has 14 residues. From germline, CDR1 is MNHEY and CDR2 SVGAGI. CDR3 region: CASSSPRGPYEQYF. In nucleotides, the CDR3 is TGTGCCAGCAGTTCCCCACGGGGTCCCTACGAGCAGTACTTC.